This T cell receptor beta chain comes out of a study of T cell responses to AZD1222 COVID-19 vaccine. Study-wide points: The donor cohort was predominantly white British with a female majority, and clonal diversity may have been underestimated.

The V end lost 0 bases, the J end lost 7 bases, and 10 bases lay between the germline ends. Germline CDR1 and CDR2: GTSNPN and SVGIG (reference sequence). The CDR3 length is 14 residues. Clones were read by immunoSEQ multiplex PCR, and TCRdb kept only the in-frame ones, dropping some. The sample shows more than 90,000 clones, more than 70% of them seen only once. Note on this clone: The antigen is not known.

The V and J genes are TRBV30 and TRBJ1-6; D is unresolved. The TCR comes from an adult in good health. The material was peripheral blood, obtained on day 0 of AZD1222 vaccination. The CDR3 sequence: CAWSVSLGNSPLHF. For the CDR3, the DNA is TGTGCCTGGAGTGTCAGTCTGGGAAATTCACCCCTCCACTTT.